This record concerns one T cell receptor (beta chain) sequence. Its cognate antigen is unknown. The PCR was carried out with 60 Vbeta primers and 13 Jbeta primers. In the original workflow: Later reanalysis found approximately 76 million unique TCR beta chains, about 10 million of them shared. Produced via immunoSEQ multiplex PCR; TCRdb's table is partial and in-frame only. The D gene and trimming were derived from the DNA, and the V and J assignments and clone size from that table. The sample contains roughly 100,000 clones, 60% to 70% of which appear only once. This sample stems from a study of cytomegalovirus exposure and HLA in healthy donors. Study outcomes and limitations: Reportedly, HLA-A and HLA-B alleles of most subjects were accurately predicted from TCR beta.

CDR3 length equals 15 residues. CDR1 is SGHRS and CDR2 is YFSETQ in the germline V gene. With V trimmed by 4 bases and J by 7 bases, 11 bases remained unmatched. The clonotype comes from a man aged 25 to 40 in good health and CMV-seropositive. The specimen was PBMCs. The chain carries TRBV5-1 and TRBJ2-7; 10 nucleotides align to TRBD1. CDR3 nucleotides: TGCGCCAGCAGCCCAAAGGGGGACAGGGGTGGGGAGCAGTACTTC. Translated, it gives CASSPKGDRGGEQYF.